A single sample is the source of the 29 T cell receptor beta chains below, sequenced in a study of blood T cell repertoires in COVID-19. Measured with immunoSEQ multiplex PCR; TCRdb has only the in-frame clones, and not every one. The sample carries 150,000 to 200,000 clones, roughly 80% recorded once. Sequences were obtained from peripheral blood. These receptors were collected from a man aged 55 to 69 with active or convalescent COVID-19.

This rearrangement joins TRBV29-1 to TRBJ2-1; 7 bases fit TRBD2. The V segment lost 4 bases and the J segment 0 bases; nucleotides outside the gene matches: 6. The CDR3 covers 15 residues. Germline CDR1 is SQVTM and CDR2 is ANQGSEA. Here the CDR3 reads CSVVAGDISYNEQFF. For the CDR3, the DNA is TGCAGCGTTGTTGCGGGGGATATCTCCTACAATGAGCAGTTCTTC.

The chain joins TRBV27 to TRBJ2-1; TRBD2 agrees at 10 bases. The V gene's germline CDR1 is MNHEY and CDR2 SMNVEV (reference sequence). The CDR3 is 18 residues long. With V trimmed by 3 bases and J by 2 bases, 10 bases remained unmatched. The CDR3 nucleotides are TGTGCCAGCAGTTTCCTAGCGGGAGTGGGACTAACCTACAATGAGCAGTTCTTC. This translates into CASSFLAGVGLTYNEQFF.

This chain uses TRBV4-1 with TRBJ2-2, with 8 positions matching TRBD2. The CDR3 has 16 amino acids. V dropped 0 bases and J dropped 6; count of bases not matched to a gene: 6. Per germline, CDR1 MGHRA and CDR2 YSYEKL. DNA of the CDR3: TGCGCCAGCAGCCAAGATACAGCGGGAGTCCCCGGGGAGCTGTTTTTT. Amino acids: CASSQDTAGVPGELFF.

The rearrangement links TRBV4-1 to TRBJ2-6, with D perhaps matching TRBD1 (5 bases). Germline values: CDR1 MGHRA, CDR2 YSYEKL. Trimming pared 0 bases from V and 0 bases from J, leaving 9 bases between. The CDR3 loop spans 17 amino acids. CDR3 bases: TGCGCCAGCAGCCAAGACAGGGTAGGCTCTGGGGCCAACGTCCTGACTTTC. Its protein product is CASSQDRVGSGANVLTF.

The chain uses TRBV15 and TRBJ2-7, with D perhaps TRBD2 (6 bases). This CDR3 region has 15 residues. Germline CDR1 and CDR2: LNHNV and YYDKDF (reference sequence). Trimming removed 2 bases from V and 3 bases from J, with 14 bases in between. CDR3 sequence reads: CATSRPGLQRYEQYF. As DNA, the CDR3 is TGTGCCACCAGCAGACCGGGACTCCAACGCTACGAGCAGTACTTC.

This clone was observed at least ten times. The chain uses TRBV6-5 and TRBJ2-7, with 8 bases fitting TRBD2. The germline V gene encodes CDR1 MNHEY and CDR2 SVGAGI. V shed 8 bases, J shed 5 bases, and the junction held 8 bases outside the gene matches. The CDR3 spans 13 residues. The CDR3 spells CASRRGGQDEQYF. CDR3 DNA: TGTGCCAGCCGACGGGGGGGTCAGGACGAGCAGTACTTC.

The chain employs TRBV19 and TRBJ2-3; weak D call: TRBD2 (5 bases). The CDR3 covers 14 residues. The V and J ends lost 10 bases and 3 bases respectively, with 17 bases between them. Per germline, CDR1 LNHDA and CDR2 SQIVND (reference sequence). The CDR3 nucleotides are TGTGCCACCTCGACCCTTGGAGGAACAGATACGCAGTATTTT. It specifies CATSTLGGTDTQYF.

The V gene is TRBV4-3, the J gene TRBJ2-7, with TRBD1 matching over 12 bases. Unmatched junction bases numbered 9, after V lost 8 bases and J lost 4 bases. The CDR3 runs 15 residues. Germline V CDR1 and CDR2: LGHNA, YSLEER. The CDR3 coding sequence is TGCGCCAGCGGACCGGGACAGGGGGCGCTATACGAGCAGTACTTC. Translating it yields CASGPGQGALYEQYF.

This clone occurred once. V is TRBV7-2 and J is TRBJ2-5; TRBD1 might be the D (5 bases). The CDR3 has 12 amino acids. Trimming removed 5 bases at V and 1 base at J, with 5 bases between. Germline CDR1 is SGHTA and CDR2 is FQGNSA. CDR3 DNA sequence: TGTGCCAGCAGCGACAGCCAAGAGACCCAGTACTTC. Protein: CASSDSQETQYF.

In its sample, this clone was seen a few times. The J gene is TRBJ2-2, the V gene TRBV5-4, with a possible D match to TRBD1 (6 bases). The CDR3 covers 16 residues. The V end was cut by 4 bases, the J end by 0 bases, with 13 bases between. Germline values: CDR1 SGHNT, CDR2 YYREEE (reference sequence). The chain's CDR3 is CASSTRQATNTGELFF. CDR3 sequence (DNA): TGTGCCAGCAGCACGCGACAGGCCACGAACACCGGGGAGCTGTTTTTT.

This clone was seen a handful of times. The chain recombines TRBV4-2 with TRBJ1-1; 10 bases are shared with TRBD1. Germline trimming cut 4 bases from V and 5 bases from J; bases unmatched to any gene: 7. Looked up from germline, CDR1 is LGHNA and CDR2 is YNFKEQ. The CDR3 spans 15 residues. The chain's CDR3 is CASSPSDRGITEAFF. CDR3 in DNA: TGTGCCAGCAGCCCATCGGACAGGGGGATAACTGAAGCTTTCTTT.

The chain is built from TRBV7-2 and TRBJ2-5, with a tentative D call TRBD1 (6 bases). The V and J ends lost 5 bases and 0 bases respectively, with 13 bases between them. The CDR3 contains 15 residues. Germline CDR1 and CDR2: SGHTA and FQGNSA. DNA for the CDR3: TGTGCCAGCAGCCAGAGAACAGGGAACCAAGAGACCCAGTACTTC. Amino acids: CASSQRTGNQETQYF.

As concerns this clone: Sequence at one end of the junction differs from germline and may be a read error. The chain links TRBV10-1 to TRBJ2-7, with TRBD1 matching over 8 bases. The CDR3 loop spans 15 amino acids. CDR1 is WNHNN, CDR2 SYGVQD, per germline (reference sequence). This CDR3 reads CASSEMGQANWARSF. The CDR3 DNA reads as TGCGCCAGCAGTGAGATGGGACAGGCCAACTGGGCCCGGAGCTTC.

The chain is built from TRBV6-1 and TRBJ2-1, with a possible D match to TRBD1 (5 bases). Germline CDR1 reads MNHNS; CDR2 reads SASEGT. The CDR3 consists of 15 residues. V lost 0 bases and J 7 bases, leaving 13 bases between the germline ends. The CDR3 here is CASSEAPTKGNEQFF. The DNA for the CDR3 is TGTGCCAGCAGTGAAGCGCCCACGAAGGGGAATGAGCAGTTCTTC.

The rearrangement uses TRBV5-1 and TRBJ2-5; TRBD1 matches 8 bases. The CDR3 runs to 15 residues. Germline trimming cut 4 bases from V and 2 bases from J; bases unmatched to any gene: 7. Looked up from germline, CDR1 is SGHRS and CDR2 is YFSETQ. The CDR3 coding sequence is TGCGCCAGCAGCCTCTCCCGACAGGGGCAAGAGACCCAGTACTTC. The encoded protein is CASSLSRQGQETQYF.

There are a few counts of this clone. The CDR3 nucleotides read TGTGCCATCGGGGGTACTAGTGGGACTAGCGCCCCGAAGGGGGAGACCCAGTACTTC. It yields the protein CAIGGTSGTSAPKGETQYF. The J gene is TRBJ2-5, the V gene TRBV10-3, with 10 nucleotides matching TRBD2. The V and J ends lost 8 bases and 5 bases, in that order; junction bases with no gene match: 23. Germline V CDR1 and CDR2: ENHRY, SYGVKD. The CDR3 contains 19 residues.

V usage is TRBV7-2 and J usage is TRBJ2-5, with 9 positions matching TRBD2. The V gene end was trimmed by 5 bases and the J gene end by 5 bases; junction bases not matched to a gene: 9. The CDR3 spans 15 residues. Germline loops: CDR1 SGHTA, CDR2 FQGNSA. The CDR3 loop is CASSPPGGRAETQYF. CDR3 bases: TGTGCCAGCAGCCCACCGGGCGGGAGGGCCGAGACCCAGTACTTC.

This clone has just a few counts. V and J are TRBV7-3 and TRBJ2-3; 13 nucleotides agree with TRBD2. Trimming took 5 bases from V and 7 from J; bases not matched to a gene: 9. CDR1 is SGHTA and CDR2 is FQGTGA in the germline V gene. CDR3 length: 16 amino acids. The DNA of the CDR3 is TGTGCCAGCAGCCCCAGGGGGGGACTAGCGGGAAATACGCAGTATTTT. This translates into CASSPRGGLAGNTQYF.

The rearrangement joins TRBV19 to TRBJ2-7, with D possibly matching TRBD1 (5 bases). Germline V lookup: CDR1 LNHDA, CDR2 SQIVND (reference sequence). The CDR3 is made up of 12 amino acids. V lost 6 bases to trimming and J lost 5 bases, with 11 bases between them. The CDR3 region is CASSPGSDEQYF. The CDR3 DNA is TGTGCCAGTAGCCCAGGGTCGGACGAGCAGTACTTC.

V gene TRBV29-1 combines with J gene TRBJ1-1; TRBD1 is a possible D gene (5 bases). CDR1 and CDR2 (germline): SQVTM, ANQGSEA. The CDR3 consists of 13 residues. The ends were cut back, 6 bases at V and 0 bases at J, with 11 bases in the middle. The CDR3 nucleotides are TGCAGCGTCTCCCGACAGTTGAACACTGAAGCTTTCTTT. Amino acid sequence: CSVSRQLNTEAFF. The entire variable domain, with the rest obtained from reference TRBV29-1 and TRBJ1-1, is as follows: SAVISQKPSRDICQRGTSLTIQCQVDSQVTMMFWYRQQPGQSLTLIATANQGSEATYESGFVIDKFPISRPNLTFSTLTVSNMSPEDSSIYLCSVSRQLNTEAFFGQGTRLTVV.

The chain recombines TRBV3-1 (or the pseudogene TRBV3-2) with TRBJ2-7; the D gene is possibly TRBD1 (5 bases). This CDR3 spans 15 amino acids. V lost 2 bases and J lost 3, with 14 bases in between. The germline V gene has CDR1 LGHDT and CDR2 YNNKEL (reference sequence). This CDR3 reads CASSQRGREVYEQYF. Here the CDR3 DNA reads TGTGCCAGCAGCCAAAGAGGCAGGGAAGTCTACGAGCAGTACTTC.

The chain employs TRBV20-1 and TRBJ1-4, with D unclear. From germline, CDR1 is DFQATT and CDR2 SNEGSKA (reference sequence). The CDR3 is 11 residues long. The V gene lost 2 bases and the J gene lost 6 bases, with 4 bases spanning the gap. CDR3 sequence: CSARTDEKLFF. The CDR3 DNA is TGCAGTGCTAGAACAGATGAAAAACTGTTTTTT.

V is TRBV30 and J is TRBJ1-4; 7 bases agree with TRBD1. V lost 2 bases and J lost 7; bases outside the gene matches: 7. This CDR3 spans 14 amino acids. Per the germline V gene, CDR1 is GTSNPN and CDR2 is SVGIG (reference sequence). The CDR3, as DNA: TGTGCCTGGAGTCGCGACAGGGCTGGTGAAAAACTGTTTTTT. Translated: CAWSRDRAGEKLFF.

CDR3 DNA: TGTGCCAGCAGCTTATTAGCGGGAGGGTACAATGAGCAGTTCTTC. Translation gives CASSLLAGGYNEQFF. This chain connects TRBV7-2 to TRBJ2-1; 11 bases are a match to TRBD2. Germline V gene lookup returns CDR1 SGHTA and CDR2 FQGNSA. The CDR3 runs 15 residues. The ends lost 2 bases at V and 4 bases at J; junction bases unmatched: 1.

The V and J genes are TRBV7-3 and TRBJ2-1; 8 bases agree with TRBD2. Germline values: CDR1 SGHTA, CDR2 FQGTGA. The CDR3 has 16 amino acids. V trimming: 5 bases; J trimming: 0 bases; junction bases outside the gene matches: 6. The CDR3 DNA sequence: TGTGCCAGCAGCCCCTCTAGCGGGTTCTCCTACAATGAGCAGTTCTTC. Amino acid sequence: CASSPSSGFSYNEQFF. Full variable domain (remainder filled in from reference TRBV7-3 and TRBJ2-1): GAGVSQTPSNKVTEKGKYVELRCDPISGHTALYWYRQSLGQGPEFLIYFQGTGAADDSGLPNDRFFAVRPEGSVSTLKIQRTERGDSAVYLCASSPSSGFSYNEQFFGPGTRLTVL.

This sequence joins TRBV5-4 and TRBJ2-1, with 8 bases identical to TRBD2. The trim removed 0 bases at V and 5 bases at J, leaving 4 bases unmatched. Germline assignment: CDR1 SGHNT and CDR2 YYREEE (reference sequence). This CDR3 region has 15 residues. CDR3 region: CASSLDQRGNNEQFF. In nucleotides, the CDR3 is TGTGCCAGCAGCTTGGATCAGCGGGGGAACAATGAGCAGTTCTTC.

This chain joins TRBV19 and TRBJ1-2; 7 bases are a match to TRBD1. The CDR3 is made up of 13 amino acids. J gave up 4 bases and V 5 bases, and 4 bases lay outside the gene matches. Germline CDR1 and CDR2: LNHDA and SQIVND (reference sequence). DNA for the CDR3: TGTGCCAGTAGTGTCGACAGGGTCTATGGCTACACCTTC. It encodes CASSVDRVYGYTF.

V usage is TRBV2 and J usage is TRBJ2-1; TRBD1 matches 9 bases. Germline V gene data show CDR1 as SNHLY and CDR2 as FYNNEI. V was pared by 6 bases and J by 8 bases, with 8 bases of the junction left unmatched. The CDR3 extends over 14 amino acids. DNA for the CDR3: TGTGCCAGCAGCCGCGGACAGGGGAAAGATGAGCAGTTCTTC. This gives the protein CASSRGQGKDEQFF.

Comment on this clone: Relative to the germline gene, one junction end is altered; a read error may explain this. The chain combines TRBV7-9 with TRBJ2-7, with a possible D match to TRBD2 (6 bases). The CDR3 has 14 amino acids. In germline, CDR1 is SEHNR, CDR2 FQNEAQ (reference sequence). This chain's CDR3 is CASSLANTAYEQYF. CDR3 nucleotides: TGTGCCAGCAGCCTAGCGAACACCGCCTACGAGCAGTACTTC.